These 30 T cell receptor beta chains were sequenced from one sample in a study of cytomegalovirus exposure and HLA in healthy donors. The PCR made use of 60 Vbeta and 13 Jbeta primers. Sequencing was performed with immunoSEQ multiplex PCR; in TCRdb, only in-frame clones are kept and a portion is missing. The sample includes some 100,000 clones, approximately 80% of them seen just once. The sample taken for sequencing was PBMCs. The receptors were gathered from a man aged 50 or older in good health and CMV-seropositive.

This chain uses TRBV4-1 with TRBJ2-5; D is possibly TRBD1 (5 bases). The DNA end favors TRBJ2-7, so the J call may be wrong. The CDR3 spans 14 residues. Germline CDR1 is MGHRA and CDR2 is YSYEKL. The CDR3 region has the DNA TGCGCCAGCAGCCAAGAGGGTAGGGGTCGCGAGCAGTACTTC. Its translation is CASSQEGRGREQYF.

This clone appeared once. This chain links TRBV2 with TRBJ1-2; 9 bases line up with TRBD1. With 7 bases clipped from V and 2 bases from J, the junction kept 11 bases outside the gene matches. CDR3 length: 16 residues. CDR1 is SNHLY, CDR2 FYNNEI, per germline. This chain's CDR3 is CASINIQGARNYGYTF. Written as DNA, the CDR3 is TGTGCCAGCATAAACATACAGGGGGCGAGGAACTATGGCTACACCTTC.

Comments on this clone: The identical CDR3 is also encoded by other nucleotide sequences in the sample. The J gene is TRBJ1-6, the V gene TRBV29-1, with D possibly matching TRBD1 (5 bases). This CDR3 spans 19 amino acids. Germline CDR1 SQVTM, CDR2 ANQGSEA. The CDR3 here is CRNRGWEDTPGAYNSPLHF. The CDR3 DNA is TGCAGGAATCGGGGGTGGGAGGACACCCCCGGTGCCTATAATTCACCCCTCCACTTT. Using reference TRBV29-1 and TRBJ1-6 for the parts outside the CDR3, the full variable domain is SAVISQKPSRDICQRGTSLTIQCQVDSQVTMMFWYRQQPGQSLTLIATANQGSEATYESGFVIDKFPISRPNLTFSTLTVSNMSPEDSSIYLCRNRGWEDTPGAYNSPLHFGNGTRLTVT.

This chain connects TRBV7-9 to TRBJ1-1; D is possibly TRBD1 (5 bases). The CDR3 runs 17 residues. The germline V and J ends were trimmed by 0 bases and 0 bases, with 14 bases remaining between them. CDR1 SEHNR and CDR2 FQNEAQ come from the germline V gene (reference sequence). The CDR3 DNA reads TGTGCCAGCAGCTTAGCGCAAGGGGTTCCCGTGAACACTGAAGCTTTCTTT. This codes for CASSLAQGVPVNTEAFF. Drawing the rest from reference TRBV7-9 and TRBJ1-1, the complete variable domain is DTGVSQNPRHKITKRGQNVTFRCDPISEHNRLYWYRQTLGQGPEFLTYFQNEAQLEKSRLLSDRFSAERPKGSFSTLEIQRTEQGDSAMYLCASSLAQGVPVNTEAFFGQGTRLTVV.

The genes are TRBV5-8 and TRBJ2-5, with TRBD1 as a possible D gene (6 bases). The CDR3 is made up of 15 amino acids. Germline V lookup: CDR1 SGHTS, CDR2 YDEGEE. Trimming shortened V by 5 bases and J by 4 bases, and 18 bases separated the two germline ends. CDR3 residues: CASRMTGSSGETQYF. The CDR3 DNA sequence: TGTGCCAGCAGAATGACAGGTTCAAGCGGAGAGACCCAGTACTTC.

This rearrangement joins TRBV5-1 to TRBJ2-7; possible D gene TRBD1, 5 bases. Germline lookup yields CDR1 SGHRS and CDR2 YFSETQ. Trimming shortened V by 0 bases and J by 3 bases, and 13 bases separated the two germline ends. The CDR3 consists of 15 residues. The CDR3 is CASSLVQGRIYEQYF. CDR3 bases: TGCGCCAGCAGCTTGGTCCAGGGTCGGATCTACGAGCAGTACTTC.

The chain recombines TRBV7-6 with TRBJ2-7, with TRBD2 as a possible D gene (5 bases). CDR1 and CDR2 from the germline V gene are SGHVS and FNYEAQ. CDR3 size: 13 residues. Trimming removed 5 bases from V and 6 bases from J, with 14 bases in between. CDR3: CASSPDWASEQYF. In DNA, the CDR3 is TGTGCCAGCAGCCCGGACTGGGCCAGCGAGCAGTACTTC.

The chain couples TRBV5-1 to TRBJ2-7; 10 positions match TRBD2. V gave up 5 bases and J gave up 5 bases; unmatched junction bases: 7. This CDR3 has 14 amino acids. Germline CDR1 and CDR2: SGHRS and YFSETQ. CDR3 residues: CASSNKAGGNEQYF. CDR3 DNA: TGCGCCAGCAGTAATAAAGCGGGAGGGAACGAGCAGTACTTC. The complete variable domain, with remaining parts taken from reference TRBV5-1 and TRBJ2-7, reads KAGVTQTPRYLIKTRGQQVTLSCSPISGHRSVSWYQQTPGQGLQFLFEYFSETQRNKGNFPGRFSGRQFSNSRSEMNVSTLELGDSALYLCASSNKAGGNEQYFGPGTRLTVT.

The J gene is TRBJ2-1, the V gene TRBV29-1, with 11 positions matching TRBD2. V was clipped by 7 bases and J by 5 bases; unmatched bases: 10. Germline V gene data show CDR1 as SQVTM and CDR2 as ANQGSEA. This CDR3 has 15 amino acids. CDR3 amino acids: CSGNALAGVDNEQFF. For the CDR3, the DNA is TGCAGCGGTAACGCACTAGCGGGAGTCGACAATGAGCAGTTCTTC.

The chain recombines TRBV19 with TRBJ2-7; 7 bases line up with TRBD1. This CDR3 is built from 13 residues. J gave up 5 bases and V 4 bases, and 5 bases lay outside the gene matches. Looked up from germline, CDR1 is LNHDA and CDR2 is SQIVND (reference sequence). For the CDR3, the DNA is TGTGCCAGTAGTAGGGACAGTGGTCACGAGCAGTACTTC. Protein product: CASSRDSGHEQYF.

This clone has only one observation. This chain uses TRBV7-2 with TRBJ2-3; D is perhaps TRBD2 (7 bases). Germline loops: CDR1 SGHTA, CDR2 FQGNSA. The CDR3 length is 15 residues. Trimming left V 5 bases short and J 10 bases short, with 22 bases between. CDR3 coding DNA: TGTGCCAGCAGCCCGTTTGGGGCGGGGGCCCGCCCGCAGTATTTT. Protein sequence: CASSPFGAGARPQYF. The entire variable domain, with the rest obtained from reference TRBV7-2 and TRBJ2-3, is as follows: GAGVSQSPSNKVTEKGKDVELRCDPISGHTALYWYRQSLGQGLEFLIYFQGNSAPDKSGLPSDRFSAERTGGSVSTLTIQRTQQEDSAVYLCASSPFGAGARPQYFGPGTRLTVL.

J is TRBJ2-5 and V is TRBV7-9; 13 positions agree with TRBD2. TRBJ2-7 matches the DNA end more closely, so the J call is doubtful. Germline V gene sequence: CDR1 SEHNR, CDR2 FQNEAQ (reference sequence). There are 16 residues in the CDR3. DNA for the CDR3: TGTGCCAGCAGCTTGACTAGCGGGAGGACCAACTACGAGCAGTACTTC. It encodes CASSLTSGRTNYEQYF.

CDR3 nucleotides: TGTGCCAGCTCTGGAGGATCTAATGAAAAACTGTTTTTT. Protein sequence: CASSGGSNEKLFF. The chain combines TRBV18 with TRBJ1-4, with unresolved D. The CDR3 is 13 residues long. Germline assignment: CDR1 KGHSH and CDR2 LQKENI. The ends were cut back, 6 bases at V and 3 bases at J, with 8 bases in the middle.

The V and J genes are TRBV30 and TRBJ1-1; 8 positions agree with TRBD1. The germline V gene encodes CDR1 GTSNPN and CDR2 SVGIG (reference sequence). This CDR3 is 14 amino acids long. V was clipped by 2 bases and J by 1 base; unmatched bases: 3. CDR3 sequence: CAWSPGGRNTEAFF. CDR3 in DNA: TGTGCCTGGAGTCCAGGGGGCCGGAACACTGAAGCTTTCTTT.

In this sample, this clone turned up a few times. The chain joins TRBV30 to TRBJ1-2; D is ambiguous. V gave up 2 bases and J gave up 3 bases, with 16 bases separating them. The V gene's germline CDR1 is GTSNPN and CDR2 SVGIG (reference sequence). The CDR3 totals 15 residues. CDR3 protein: CAWSTRPGFDYGYTF. CDR3 nucleotide sequence: TGTGCCTGGAGTACTCGCCCGGGGTTTGACTATGGCTACACCTTC.

CDR3 in DNA: TGTGCCAGCATGTCAGGGCGCGTCCTCAATAATTCACCCCTCCACTTT. Its protein product is CASMSGRVLNNSPLHF. The chain uses TRBV6-6 and TRBJ1-6; D is perhaps TRBD1 (5 bases). The CDR3 loop spans 16 amino acids. CDR1 and CDR2 from the germline V gene are MNHNY and SVGAGI (reference sequence). The V gene lost 7 bases and the J gene lost 5 bases, with 18 bases spanning the gap.

The rearrangement joins TRBV2 to TRBJ2-3; 7 nucleotides line up with TRBD2. Per the germline V gene, CDR1 is SNHLY and CDR2 is FYNNEI. With 8 bases clipped from V and 0 bases from J, the junction kept 2 bases outside the gene matches. The CDR3 runs to 13 residues. The CDR3 loop reads CASWEGSTDTQYF. For the CDR3, the DNA is TGTGCCAGCTGGGAGGGGAGCACAGATACGCAGTATTTT. The whole variable domain, remainder taken from reference TRBV2 and TRBJ2-3, is EPEVTQTPSHQVTQMGQEVILRCVPISNHLYFYWYRQILGQKVEFLVSFYNNEISEKSEIFDDQFSVERPDGSNFTLKIRSTKLEDSAMYFCASWEGSTDTQYFGPGTRLTVL.

The V and J genes are TRBV19 and TRBJ1-1, with 9 bases aligning to TRBD1. V was pared by 7 bases and J by 1 base, with 13 bases of the junction left unmatched. CDR1 is LNHDA and CDR2 is SQIVND in the germline V gene (reference sequence). The CDR3 covers 17 residues. The chain's CDR3 is CASIAGGTGLANTEAFF. The CDR3 DNA is TGTGCCAGTATTGCCGGCGGGACAGGGTTGGCGAACACTGAAGCTTTCTTT.

The chain combines TRBV4-3 with TRBJ1-6; perhaps TRBD1 as D (5 bases). The germline V gene encodes CDR1 LGHNA and CDR2 YSLEER. This CDR3 has 15 residues. Trimming removed 0 bases from V and 9 bases from J, with 12 bases in between. The CDR3 here is CASSQDGAGGSPLHF. The CDR3 DNA follows: TGCGCCAGCAGCCAAGATGGGGCCGGGGGTTCACCCCTCCACTTT.

The chain joins TRBV5-1 to TRBJ1-1; D is undetermined. Germline loops: CDR1 SGHRS, CDR2 YFSETQ. CDR3 size: 18 residues. V lost 0 bases, J lost 3 bases, and 21 bases lay in between. The CDR3, as DNA: TGCGCCAGCAGCTTGGCTGACCACAGCCGATCCACGTACACTGAAGCTTTCTTT. Residues: CASSLADHSRSTYTEAFF.

Here the CDR3 DNA reads TGTGCCAGTAGTCCCCCCCAGGGGGCCACTGAAGCTTTCTTT. Translating it yields CASSPPQGATEAFF. The V call is TRBV19, the J call TRBJ1-1, with 8 positions matching TRBD1. In germline, CDR1 is LNHDA, CDR2 SQIVND (reference sequence). The CDR3 sequence is 14 residues long. The V gene end was trimmed by 5 bases and the J gene end by 4 bases; junction bases not matched to a gene: 6.

The CDR3 here is CASSSRLAKNIQYF. CDR3 nucleotides: TGTGCCAGCAGCTCCAGACTAGCCAAAAACATTCAGTACTTC. The chain links TRBV11-2 to TRBJ2-4; D is ambiguous. Trimming removed 4 bases at V and 0 bases at J, with 7 bases between. The CDR3 spans 14 residues. Germline V gene data show CDR1 as SGHAT and CDR2 as FQNNGV.

This chain links TRBV2 with TRBJ1-3; D uncertain. The CDR3 covers 12 residues. The V gene lost 10 bases and the J gene lost 0 bases, with 7 bases spanning the gap. Germline V gene sequence: CDR1 SNHLY, CDR2 FYNNEI. The CDR3 DNA reads TGTGCCACCTCTAGCTCTGGAAACACCATATATTTT. Its protein product is CATSSSGNTIYF.

The V call is TRBV2, the J call TRBJ1-2; tentatively, D is TRBD1 (5 bases). V lost 7 bases and J 6 bases, leaving 15 bases between the germline ends. The CDR3 is made up of 13 amino acids. Germline V gene lookup returns CDR1 SNHLY and CDR2 FYNNEI. The CDR3 protein is CASNPQGVNGYTF. The CDR3 nucleotides read TGTGCCAGCAATCCCCAGGGTGTGAATGGCTACACCTTC. Full variable domain (outside the CDR3, taken from reference TRBV2 and TRBJ1-2): EPEVTQTPSHQVTQMGQEVILRCVPISNHLYFYWYRQILGQKVEFLVSFYNNEISEKSEIFDDQFSVERPDGSNFTLKIRSTKLEDSAMYFCASNPQGVNGYTFGSGTRLTVV.

This clone was counted a single time. For the CDR3, the DNA is TGTGCCAGCAGCCGGGGGACTAATGAAAAACTGTTTTTT. Amino acids: CASSRGTNEKLFF. The V gene is TRBV11-2, the J gene TRBJ1-4; D may be TRBD1 (5 bases). Germline CDR1 reads SGHAT; CDR2 reads FQNNGV. This CDR3 spans 13 amino acids. Trimming took off 5 bases at V and 2 bases at J, with 6 bases between the two ends. Combining the CDR3 with reference TRBV11-2 and TRBJ1-4 gives the whole variable domain EAGVAQSPRYKIIEKRQSVAFWCNPISGHATLYWYQQILGQGPKLLIQFQNNGVVDDSQLPKDRFSAERLKGVDSTLKIQPAKLEDSAVYLCASSRGTNEKLFFGSGTQLSVL.

In its sample, this clone was seen a few times. CDR3 in DNA: TGTGCCAGCGGGCGGAGGGGATCATACGAGCAGTACTTC. Residues: CASGRRGSYEQYF. The chain is built from TRBV7-2 and TRBJ2-5, with TRBD2 as a possible D gene (6 bases). The J call may be mistaken, given a closer DNA end match to TRBJ2-7. This CDR3 comprises 13 residues. Per germline, CDR1 SGHTA and CDR2 FQGNSA.

This clone was found a few times. The chain recombines TRBV28 with TRBJ1-1; D is perhaps TRBD1 (6 bases). The CDR3 has 16 amino acids. Germline loops: CDR1 MDHEN, CDR2 SYDVKM. V lost 7 bases to trimming and J lost 2 bases, with 20 bases between them. This chain's CDR3 is CASTTGRGDSNTEAFF. The DNA of the CDR3 is TGTGCCAGCACCACTGGGAGGGGGGATAGTAACACTGAAGCTTTCTTT.

This clone was found a few times. This sequence joins TRBV6-6 and TRBJ2-2; 7 nucleotides line up with TRBD1. Germline lookup yields CDR1 MNHNY and CDR2 SVGAGI (reference sequence). V dropped 7 bases and J dropped 4; count of bases not matched to a gene: 3. This CDR3 has 13 residues. The CDR3 spells CASIRQGTGELFF. In DNA, the CDR3 is TGTGCCAGCATAAGACAGGGCACCGGGGAGCTGTTTTTT.

This chain connects TRBV19 to TRBJ2-1, with a tentative D call TRBD1 (9 bases). This CDR3 has 15 residues. Looked up from germline, CDR1 is LNHDA and CDR2 is SQIVND (reference sequence). Trimming removed 5 bases from V and 10 bases from J, with 21 bases in between. The DNA for the CDR3 is TGTGCCAGTAGTCGGGAGGGACAGGGAGGCGGAGAGCAGTTCTTC. This encodes CASSREGQGGGEQFF.

The gene calls are TRBV7-9 and TRBJ2-7; TRBD2 matches at 16 bases. Germline-derived CDR1 and CDR2 are SEHNR and FQNEAQ (reference sequence). This CDR3 comprises 19 residues. V lost 0 bases to trimming and J lost 3 bases; unmatched junction nucleotides: 8. CDR3 DNA sequence: TGTGCCAGCAGCTTAGCAGGGACTAGCGGGGGGGCCTTCGTCTACGAGCAGTACTTC. Translation gives CASSLAGTSGGAFVYEQYF.